The clone carrying this T cell receptor (beta chain) turned up a few times. Its antigen is not known. This sample stems from a study of identical twins. General study results and limits: Insertions were fewer in abundant cord blood beta clonotypes, whereas memory repertoires showed none of this pattern.

V gave up 3 bases and J gave up 13 bases; unmatched junction bases: 11. This CDR3 has 16 residues. CDR1 MGHRA and CDR2 YSYEKL come from the germline V gene. The authors used template switching to add a universal primer site and gave cDNA unique molecular identifiers. TCRdb re-derived calls from the 5' RACE reads in MiXCR, one entry per CDR3 protein. The table lists hundreds of thousands of distinct CDR3 sequences, 9.5% of them singletons. These data were also reused for a study on yellow fever vaccine responses in identical twins.

This chain uses TRBV4-1 with TRBJ2-1; 14 bases are shared with TRBD2. This receptor was identified in a woman in her late teens or twenties in good health. The sample consisted of CD8+ T cells sorted from blood. The DNA for the CDR3 is TGCGCCAGCAGCCAGGCCCAGGGACTAGCGGGAGCCGGACAGTTCTTC. This translates into CASSQAQGLAGAGQFF.